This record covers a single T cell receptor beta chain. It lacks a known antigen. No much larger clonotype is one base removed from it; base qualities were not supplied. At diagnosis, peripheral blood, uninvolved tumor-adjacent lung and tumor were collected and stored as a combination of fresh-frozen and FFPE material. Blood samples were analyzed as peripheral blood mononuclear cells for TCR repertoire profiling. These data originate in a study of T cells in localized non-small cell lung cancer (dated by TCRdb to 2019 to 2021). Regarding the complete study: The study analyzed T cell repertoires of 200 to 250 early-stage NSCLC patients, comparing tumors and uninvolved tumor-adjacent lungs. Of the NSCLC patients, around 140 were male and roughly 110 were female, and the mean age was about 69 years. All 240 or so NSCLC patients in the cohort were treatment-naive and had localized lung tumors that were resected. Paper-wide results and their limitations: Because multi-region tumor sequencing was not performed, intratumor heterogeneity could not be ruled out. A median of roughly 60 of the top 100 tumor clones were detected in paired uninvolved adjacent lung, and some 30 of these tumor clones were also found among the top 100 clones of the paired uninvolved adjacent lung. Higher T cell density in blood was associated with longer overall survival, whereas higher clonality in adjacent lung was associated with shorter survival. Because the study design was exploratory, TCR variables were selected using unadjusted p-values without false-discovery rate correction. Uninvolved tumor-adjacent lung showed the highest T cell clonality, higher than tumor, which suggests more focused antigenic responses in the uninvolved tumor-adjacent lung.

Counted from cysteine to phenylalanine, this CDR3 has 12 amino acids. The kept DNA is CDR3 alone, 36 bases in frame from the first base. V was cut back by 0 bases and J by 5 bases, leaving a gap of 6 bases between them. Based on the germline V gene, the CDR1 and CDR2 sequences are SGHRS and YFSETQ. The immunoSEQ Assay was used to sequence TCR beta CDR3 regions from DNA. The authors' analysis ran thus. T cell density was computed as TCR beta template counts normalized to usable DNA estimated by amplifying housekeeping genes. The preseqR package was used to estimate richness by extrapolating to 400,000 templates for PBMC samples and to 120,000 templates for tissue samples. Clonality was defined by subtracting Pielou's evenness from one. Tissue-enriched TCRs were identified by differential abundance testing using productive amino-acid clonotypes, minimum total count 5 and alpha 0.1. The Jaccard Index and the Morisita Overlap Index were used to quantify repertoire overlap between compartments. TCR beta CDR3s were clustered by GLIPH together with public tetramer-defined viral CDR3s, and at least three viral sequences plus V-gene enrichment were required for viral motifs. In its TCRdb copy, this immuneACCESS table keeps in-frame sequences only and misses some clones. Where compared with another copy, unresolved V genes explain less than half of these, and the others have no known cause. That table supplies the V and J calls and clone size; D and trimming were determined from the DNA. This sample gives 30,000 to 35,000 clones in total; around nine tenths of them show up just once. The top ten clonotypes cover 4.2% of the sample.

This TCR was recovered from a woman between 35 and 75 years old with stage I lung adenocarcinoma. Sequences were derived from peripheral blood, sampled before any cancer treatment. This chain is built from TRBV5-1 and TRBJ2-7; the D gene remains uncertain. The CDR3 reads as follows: CASSLVRNEQYF. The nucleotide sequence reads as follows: TGCGCCAGCAGCTTGGTTAGGAACGAGCAGTACTTC.